One sample yielded the 20 T cell receptor beta chains listed below, sequenced in a study of T cells expressing NK-cell markers. Using the 5' RACE reads, TCRdb records one entry per CDR3 protein without DNA. There are 500,000 or so distinct CDR3 sequences in the sample, with under 4.5% held by the top ten. The sequenced sample was blood T cells: a sorted CD56 or NKG2C T cell subset, CD4+ or CD8+ T cells, or bulk PBMC T cells (not recorded which). Every receptor here comes from a man between 18 and 35 years old in good health.

The chain has TRBV30 and TRBJ1-2; the D call from TCRdb, TRBD1, cannot be confirmed without DNA. Per the germline V gene, CDR1 is GTSNPN and CDR2 is SVGIG (reference sequence). The CDR3 sequence is 13 residues long. CDR3 region: CACWTGDNYGYTF.

The genes are TRBV5-1 and TRBJ1-2; TCRdb gives TRBD1 as the D gene, but with no DNA this cannot be confirmed. The CDR3 is made up of 15 amino acids. Germline V lookup: CDR1 SGHRS, CDR2 YFSETQ. CDR3 protein: CASSPRTGDYYGYTF.

This chain connects TRBV6-2 or TRBV6-3 to TRBJ2-1; TCRdb returns TRBD2, unconfirmable since there is no DNA. In germline, CDR1 is MNHEY, CDR2 SVGEGT. This CDR3 comprises 22 residues. The CDR3 is CASSYSRGSREDPRSSYNEQFF.

The chain combines TRBV4-2 with TRBJ1-1; TCRdb's D call, TRBD1, is unchecked because there is no DNA. This CDR3 spans 15 amino acids. Per the germline V gene, CDR1 is LGHNA and CDR2 is YNFKEQ. The CDR3 loop is CASSQARDENTEAFF.

CDR3 region: CASWDRGDTQYF. This chain joins TRBV11-2 and TRBJ2-3; TCRdb selects TRBD1, and the lack of DNA leaves this call unchecked. The CDR3 is 12 amino acids. The V gene's germline CDR1 is SGHAT and CDR2 FQNNGV. The variable domain in full, with the rest retrieved from reference TRBV11-2 and TRBJ2-3, is EAGVAQSPRYKIIEKRQSVAFWCNPISGHATLYWYQQILGQGPKLLIQFQNNGVVDDSQLPKDRFSAERLKGVDSTLKIQPAKLEDSAVYLCASWDRGDTQYFGPGTRLTVL.

The chain uses TRBV10-1 and TRBJ2-1; TCRdb designates TRBD2, a call that cannot be tested without DNA. Germline loops: CDR1 WNHNN, CDR2 SYGVQD (reference sequence). This CDR3 is 13 amino acids long. The CDR3 loop reads CASSLTSGTEQFF.

The chain recombines TRBV11-2 with TRBJ2-3; TCRdb picks TRBD1, but there is no DNA to check that call. This CDR3 has 13 amino acids. Germline V gene sequence: CDR1 SGHAT, CDR2 FQNNGV. The CDR3 region is CASSLTPGDTQYF.

This chain uses TRBV20-1 with TRBJ1-5; TCRdb gives TRBD1 as the D gene, but with no DNA this cannot be confirmed. Germline CDR1 reads DFQATT; CDR2 reads SNEGSKA (reference sequence). The CDR3 extends over 12 amino acids. The CDR3 protein is CSAAREYQPQHF.

The CDR3 protein is CASTPSGRLGANVLTF. This chain uses TRBV12-3 or TRBV12-4 with TRBJ2-6; TCRdb lists TRBD1, though no DNA is available to test this call. The CDR3 runs to 16 residues.

The genes are TRBV6-1 and TRBJ1-6; the TCRdb call, TRBD1, lacks DNA for checking. From germline, CDR1 is MNHNS and CDR2 SASEGT. The CDR3 is 15 residues long. Here the CDR3 reads CASSLGIQGNSPLHF.

V and J are TRBV10-3 and TRBJ1-1. The CDR3 runs 13 residues. Germline V CDR1 and CDR2: ENHRY, SYGVKD. CDR3 in amino acids: CAISETETFEAFF.

The chain uses TRBV3-1 and TRBJ2-5; TCRdb's D gene call, TRBD1, goes unchecked for lack of DNA. This CDR3 contains 15 residues. Germline CDR1 LGHDT, CDR2 YNNKEL (reference sequence). CDR3 amino acids: CASSQGAVTQGTQYF.

The chain uses TRBV4-3 and TRBJ2-3; lacking DNA, the TRBD1 call made by TCRdb goes unchecked. This CDR3 is built from 15 residues. Germline-derived CDR1 and CDR2 are LGHNA and YSLEER. CDR3 amino acids: CASSQEGRGEWAQYF.

The J gene is TRBJ2-4, the V gene TRBV12-3 or TRBV12-4; TCRdb returns TRBD1, unconfirmable since there is no DNA. This CDR3 has 16 residues. CDR3 in amino acids: CASSTGLSLAKNIQYF.

This sequence joins TRBV15 and TRBJ2-1; no DNA is available, so the TRBD2 call from TCRdb remains unchecked. The CDR3 runs 14 residues. The V gene's germline CDR1 is LNHNV and CDR2 YYDKDF (reference sequence). CDR3 residues: CATSSGRGDNEQFF.

The rearrangement links TRBV19 to TRBJ2-1; TCRdb names TRBD2, which stays unverified in the absence of DNA. The germline V gene encodes CDR1 LNHDA and CDR2 SQIVND (reference sequence). This CDR3 comprises 15 residues. The CDR3 region is CASRVLGTSYNEQFF.

V and J are TRBV4-1 and TRBJ2-1. From germline, CDR1 is MGHRA and CDR2 YSYEKL. This CDR3 contains 13 residues. The CDR3 loop reads CASSQDRWSEQFF.

The CDR3 here is CASSPQQDRDAQYF. The chain is built from TRBV18 and TRBJ2-3; the D call of TRBD1 rests on TCRdb alone, since no DNA is present to check it. The CDR3 totals 14 residues. Germline V gene lookup returns CDR1 KGHSH and CDR2 LQKENI. Complete variable domain (other parts from reference TRBV18 and TRBJ2-3): NAGVMQNPRHLVRRRGQEARLRCSPMKGHSHVYWYRQLPEEGLKFMVYLQKENIIDESGMPKERFSAEFPKEGPSILRIQQVVRGDSAAYFCASSPQQDRDAQYFGPGTRLTVL.

The rearrangement uses TRBV12-3 or TRBV12-4 and TRBJ2-1; the D call of TRBD2 rests on TCRdb alone, since no DNA is present to check it. The CDR3 is made up of 12 amino acids. CDR3 residues: CASSSPPGEQFF.

The V gene is TRBV5-6, the J gene TRBJ2-5; lacking DNA, the TRBD1 call made by TCRdb goes unchecked. This CDR3 spans 12 amino acids. CDR1 and CDR2 from the germline V gene are SGHDT and YYEEEE. This CDR3 is CASSTRRKTQYF. Complete variable domain (other parts from reference TRBV5-6 and TRBJ2-5): DAGVTQSPTHLIKTRGQQVTLRCSPKSGHDTVSWYQQALGQGPQFIFQYYEEEERQRGNFPDRFSGHQFPNYSSELNVNALLLGDSALYLCASSTRRKTQYFGPGTRLLVL.